Sequencing of this TCR beta chain was carried out in a study of CD4 T cells in relation to SARS-CoV-2 and coronaviruses. Study background: The negative reference was HIV-1 Nef peptide pool or peptide-free culture.

About this clone itself: Its specificity is unknown.

Unexposed donor CD4+ T cells date from about 2011-2019, before the COVID-19 pandemic. After more than eight days of culture, CD4+ T cells were isolated. On days 3 and 7, cultures got half fresh IL-2 medium. Per the germline V gene, CDR1 is SEHNR and CDR2 is FQNEAQ (reference sequence). V lost 8 bases and J lost 7, with 11 bases in between. CDR3 size: 11 residues. The protocol was immunoSEQ multiplex PCR, while the TCRdb copy is restricted to in-frame clones and leaves out a portion. This table has about 20,000 clones, 60% to 85% appearing once. Sequencing was carried out using CD4+ T cells from PBMCs, cultured in vitro. This chain links TRBV7-9 with TRBJ1-1; weak D call: TRBD1 (5 bases). The receptor's source is a human donor in good health. CDR3 nucleotides: TGTGCCAGCGACGGGGGGGATGAAGCTTTCTTT. It is translated as CASDGGDEAFF. Looking up the rest from reference TRBV7-9 and TRBJ1-1 gives the full variable domain: DTGVSQNPRHKITKRGQNVTFRCDPISEHNRLYWYRQTLGQGPEFLTYFQNEAQLEKSRLLSDRFSAERPKGSFSTLEIQRTEQGDSAMYLCASDGGDEAFFGQGTRLTVV.